The present TCR beta chain was sequenced within a study of T cells during gluten challenge in celiac disease (dated by TCRdb to about 2017). A note on the overall study: For 6 to 8 challenge participants who showed a significant rise in HLA-DQ:gluten tetramer-binding T cells, paired single-cell TCR sequencing was carried out. On the Illumina MiSeq, paired-end 250 bp sequencing was performed for single-cell libraries and paired-end 300 bp sequencing was performed for bulk libraries. Blood was collected at baseline, day 6 and day 14 of the challenge, whereas duodenal biopsies were collected at baseline and day 14. What the study reported, not specific to this receptor: In about 7 patients, about 11-45% of single-cell TCR-alpha/beta clonotypes seen at the latest time point had also been present at baseline, compared with 52-55% in the bulk data. Gluten-specific T cells in the circulation reached a peak on day 6, and the day-6 repertoire appeared to be made up largely of expanded preexisting memory clonotypes. Clonal expansion rose on day 6, as shown by reduced sample-corrected Shannon diversity of circulating gluten-specific T cells.

Library preparation employed single-cell sequencing. Instrument on record: Illumina MiSeq. Three nested PCRs with multiplexed primers covering all TRA and TRB V genes were used to amplify paired single-cell TCR-alpha and TCR-beta sequences. As for the original processing: Selected pRESTO steps were used to preprocess reads, and IMGT/HighV-QUEST was used to assign V, D, J genes and CDR3 junctions. Only valid singletons with no more than three chains, each backed by 100 or more reads, were kept as single cells. Clonotypes were defined as identical paired TCR-alpha/beta nucleotide sequences, and negligible cross-contamination was indicated by cross-patient sharing of only roughly 0.21%. In samples with more than 20 cells, repertoire diversity was estimated using an undersampling-corrected Shannon index. TCRdb passed the public sequencing reads through fastp at Q25 and MiXCR, retaining productive beta sequences. One record per CDR3 amino acid sequence lists the most common genes and DNA. TCRdb, not the authors, supplied the V and J calls. The sample table contains about 620 distinct CDR3 sequences; only one count was recorded for around 50% of them. The leading ten clones occupy around 34% of the sample.

For blood cells, the gate was set on tetramer-binding CD4+ effector-memory gut-homing T cells, defined as CD3+, CD45RA-, CD62L- and integrin beta7+, with lineage markers excluded. To study recall of gluten-specific T cells, treated celiac disease patients who were on a gluten-free diet went through a 14-day oral dietary gluten challenge. Sorting was performed on an Aria II cell sorter as single cells, and bulk sorting was additionally performed when tetramer-positive cells were relatively numerous. Before staining, peripheral blood mononuclear cells were isolated using Ficoll density gradient centrifugation and then cryopreserved. Before tetramer-binding CD4+ T cells were sorted, thawed cells were stained with a pool of PE-conjugated HLA-DQ:gluten tetramers presenting immunodominant gluten epitopes. Following HLA-DQ:gluten tetramer staining, tetramer-based enrichment was performed on blood samples.

This clonotype was detected only a few times. Base qualities were left out, and no much larger clone turns up one base away. The germline V gene encodes CDR1 MNHEY and CDR2 SVGEGT. The CDR3 goes from the cysteine to the phenylalanine over 15 residues. CDR3 DNA only is kept here, 45 bases in frame from base 1. Trimming takes 2 bases off V and 3 bases off J; junction bases not matched to a gene: 3. The clonotype comes from a female donor with celiac disease. The sequence links TRBV6-2 or TRBV6-3 to TRBJ2-7; 11 middle bases align to TRBD2. The material was gluten-specific CD4+ T cells sorted from blood using tetramers, obtained at baseline or on day 6, 14 or 28 of gluten challenge (not recorded which). The nucleotide sequence reads as follows: TGTGCCAGCAGTTACGCCGGGACTAGCGGCTACGAGCAGTACTTC. Its amino acids are CASSYAGTSGYEQYF.